This TCR beta chain was recovered during a study of shared clonotypes between healthy human individuals. The wider study: Per donor, CD8 memory used one plate, CD8 naive used two, CD4 memory used three and CD4 naive used three. Study-wide findings and caveats: Of the naive CD4 clonotypes, approximately 5% were shared across several donors.

This CDR3 is 16 amino acids long. Germline trimming cut 5 bases from V and 5 bases from J; bases unmatched to any gene: 10. Per germline, CDR1 MNHNY and CDR2 SVGAGI (reference sequence). Genomic DNA per cell subset filled all wells of several immunoSEQ plates. Method: immunoSEQ multiplex PCR; TCRdb's copy keeps in-frame clones and lacks some. The top ten hold 0.85% to 1% of the sample, which has about a million clones, about 80% seen once. Details on this clone: What it binds is unknown.

The chain uses TRBV6-6 and TRBJ1-5; the match to TRBD1 covers 9 bases. The sample consisted of memory CD4+ T cells from PBMCs. Subset reported: CD45RA-negative fraction. This receptor was taken from a man aged 18 to 30 in good health. Some clones in this sample may be carry-over from other donors' samples. The CDR3 here is CASSVHRGRGDQPQHF. The CDR3 bases are TGTGCCAGCAGTGTTCACAGGGGGCGCGGGGATCAGCCCCAGCATTTT.